This TCR beta chain appears in the sequencing data of a study of response to subunit inactivated influenza vaccine. Findings of the study overall: That few new T cells are recruited by each seasonal influenza vaccination was the authors' suggestion.

The length of the CDR3 is 14 residues. V gave up 5 bases and J gave up 2 bases, with 10 bases separating them. This clonotype was observed a handful of times. Its antigen is unidentified. Each CDR3 protein is one row after TCRdb ran MiXCR on the RT-PCR reads. Of hundreds of thousands of distinct CDR3 sequences in the sample, around 18% were seen once. The TCR was taken from a man aged 50 to 59 who received an inactivated influenza vaccine. V is TRBV12-3 or TRBV12-4 and J is TRBJ1-3; the D gene is possibly TRBD1 (6 bases). Specimen: PBMCs from blood, collected more than 4 days after vaccination. CDR3 coding DNA: TGTGCCAGCAGTACGAACAGGGCTGGAAACACCATATATTTT. Translating it yields CASSTNRAGNTIYF.